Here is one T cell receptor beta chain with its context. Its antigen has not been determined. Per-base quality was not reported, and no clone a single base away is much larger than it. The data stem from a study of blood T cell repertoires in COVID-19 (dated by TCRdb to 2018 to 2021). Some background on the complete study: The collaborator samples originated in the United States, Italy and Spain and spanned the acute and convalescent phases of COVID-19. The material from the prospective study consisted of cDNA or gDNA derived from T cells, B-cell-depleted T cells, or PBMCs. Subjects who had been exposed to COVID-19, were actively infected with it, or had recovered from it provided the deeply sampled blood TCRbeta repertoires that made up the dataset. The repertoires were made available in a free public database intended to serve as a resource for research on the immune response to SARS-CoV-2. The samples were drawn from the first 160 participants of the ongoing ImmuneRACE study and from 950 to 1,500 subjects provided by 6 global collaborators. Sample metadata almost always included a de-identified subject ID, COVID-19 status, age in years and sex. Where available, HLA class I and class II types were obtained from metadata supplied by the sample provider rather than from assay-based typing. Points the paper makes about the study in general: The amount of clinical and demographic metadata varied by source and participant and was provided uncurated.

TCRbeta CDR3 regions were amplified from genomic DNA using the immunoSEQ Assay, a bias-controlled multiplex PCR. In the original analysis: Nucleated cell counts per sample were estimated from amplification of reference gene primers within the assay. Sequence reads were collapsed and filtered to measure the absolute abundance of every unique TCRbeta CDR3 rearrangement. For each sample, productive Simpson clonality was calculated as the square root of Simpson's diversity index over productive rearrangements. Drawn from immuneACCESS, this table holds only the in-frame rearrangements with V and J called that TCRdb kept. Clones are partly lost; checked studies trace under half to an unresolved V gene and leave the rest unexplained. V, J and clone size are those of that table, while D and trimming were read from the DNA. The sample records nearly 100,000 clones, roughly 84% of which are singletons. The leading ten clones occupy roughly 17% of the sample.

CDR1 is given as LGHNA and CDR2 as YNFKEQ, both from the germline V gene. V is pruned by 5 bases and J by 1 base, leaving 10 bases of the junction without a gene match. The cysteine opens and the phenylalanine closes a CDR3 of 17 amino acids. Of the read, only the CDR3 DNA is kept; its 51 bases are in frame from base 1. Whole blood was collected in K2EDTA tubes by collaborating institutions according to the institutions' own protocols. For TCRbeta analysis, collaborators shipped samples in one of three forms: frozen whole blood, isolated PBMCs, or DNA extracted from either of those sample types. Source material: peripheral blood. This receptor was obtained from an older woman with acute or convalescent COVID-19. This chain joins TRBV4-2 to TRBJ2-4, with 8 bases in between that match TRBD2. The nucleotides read TGTGCCAGCAGCGGAGGGACCCGCGGGGGGGCCAAAAACATTCAGTACTTC. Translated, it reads CASSGGTRGGAKNIQYF.